What follows are 3 T cell receptor beta chains derived from one specimen sequenced in a study of shared clonotypes between healthy human individuals. Produced via immunoSEQ multiplex PCR; TCRdb's table is partial and in-frame only. The sample shows some 1,100,000 clones, around three quarters of them seen only once. The sample was memory CD4+ T cells from PBMCs. Specified subset: CD45RA-negative fraction. The receptors were sampled from a man between 18 and 29 years old in good health. Some clones in this sample may be carry-over from other donors' samples.

This clone was observed a few times. Other DNA sequences in this sample translate to the same CDR3. This sequence joins TRBV18 and TRBJ2-5, with D maybe TRBD1 (6 bases). The CDR3 is 14 residues long. Trimming left V 3 bases short and J 2 bases short, with 10 bases between. Per germline, CDR1 KGHSH and CDR2 LQKENI. The DNA of the CDR3 is TGTGCCAGCTCACCTACACAGGGACAAGAGACCCAGTACTTC. It codes for CASSPTQGQETQYF.

This clone showed up just once. This sample also contains other DNA sequences that code for the same CDR3. The rearrangement uses TRBV2 and TRBJ2-1; TRBD1 agrees at 8 bases. The CDR3 length is 14 residues. V lost 4 bases, J lost 3 bases, and 2 bases stayed unmatched. Germline V gene data show CDR1 as SNHLY and CDR2 as FYNNEI. In DNA, the CDR3 is TGTGCCAGCAGTGGGGACAGGTTCTACAATGAGCAGTTCTTC. Translated: CASSGDRFYNEQFF.

The chain recombines TRBV9 with TRBJ1-2, with D unresolved. V was shortened by 3 bases and J by 5 bases, with 11 bases between the two germline ends. The CDR3 sequence is 13 residues long. CDR1 and CDR2 (germline): SGDLS, YYNGEE. The CDR3 DNA sequence: TGTGCCAGCAGCGAGCGGGGTGGGTATGGCTACACCTTC. Translating it yields CASSERGGYGYTF.